This T cell receptor (beta chain) stems from a study of tumor-infiltrating lymphocytes in localized non-small cell lung cancer. Looking at the study overall: Patients included smokers and never-smokers with various histologies, some sampled after neoadjuvant chemotherapy. Points from the study as a whole: No T-cell fraction difference was seen between IM1 and IM2 tumors. Different pieces of the same tissue were used for each assay.

Profiled with immunoSEQ multiplex PCR; TCRdb holds only in-frame clones, not every one. The data hold 24,000 or so clones, with roughly 69% observed a single time. The CDR3 is made up of 13 amino acids. The V end was cut by 6 bases, the J end by 5 bases, with 13 bases between. Germline loops: CDR1 KGHSH, CDR2 LQKENI. As to this clone: Its specificity is unknown.

The TCR comes from a human donor with non-small cell lung cancer. The chain uses TRBV18 and TRBJ2-5; D not resolved. Sequencing used lung tumor tissue. Here the CDR3 DNA reads TGTGCCAGCTCCTCTTCCGGATGGGAGACCCAGTACTTC. Its protein product is CASSSSGWETQYF.